This T cell receptor beta chain derives from a study of blood T cell repertoires in COVID-19. Study summary: Some COVID-19 samples were acute and others convalescent; all came from the United States, Italy and Spain. T cells, B-cell-depleted T cells, or PBMCs supplied cDNA or gDNA.

V was shortened by 5 bases and J by 0 bases, with 14 bases between the two germline ends. The CDR3 contains 15 residues. Germline CDR1 is SGHAT and CDR2 is FQNNGV. Authors' methods: Quantification of nucleated cells was approximated via reference gene primer amplification. TCRdb's copy holds only in-frame clones and misses some; the assay was immunoSEQ multiplex PCR. V, J and clone size were drawn from that table, and D and trimming were deduced from the DNA. The repertoire has some 450,000 clones, approximately 89% of them found once; the top ten carry around 12%. This receptor was obtained from a woman in her forties or fifties with COVID-19, enrolled during active disease. Specimen: peripheral blood. The chain employs TRBV11-2 and TRBJ2-7; D gene uncertain. CDR3 bases: TGTGCCAGCAGCCCGTTTTGGAGCCGCTCCTACGAGCAGTACTTC. Its translation: CASSPFWSRSYEQYF. Complete variable domain (other parts from reference TRBV11-2 and TRBJ2-7): EAGVAQSPRYKIIEKRQSVAFWCNPISGHATLYWYQQILGQGPKLLIQFQNNGVVDDSQLPKDRFSAERLKGVDSTLKIQPAKLEDSAVYLCASSPFWSRSYEQYFGPGTRLTVT.